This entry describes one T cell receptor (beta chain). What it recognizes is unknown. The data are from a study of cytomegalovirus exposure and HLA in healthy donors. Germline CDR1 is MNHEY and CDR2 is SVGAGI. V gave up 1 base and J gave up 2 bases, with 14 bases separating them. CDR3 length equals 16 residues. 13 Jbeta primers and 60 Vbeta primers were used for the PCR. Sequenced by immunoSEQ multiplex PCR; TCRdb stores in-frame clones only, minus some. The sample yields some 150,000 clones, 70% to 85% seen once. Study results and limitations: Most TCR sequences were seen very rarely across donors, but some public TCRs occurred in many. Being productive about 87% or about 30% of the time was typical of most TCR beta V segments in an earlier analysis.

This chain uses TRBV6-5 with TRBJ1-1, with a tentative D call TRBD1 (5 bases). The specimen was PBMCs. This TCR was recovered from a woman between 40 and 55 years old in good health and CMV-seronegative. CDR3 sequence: CASSYLAAGQNTEAFF. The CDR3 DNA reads TGTGCCAGCAGTTACTTAGCGGCAGGGCAAAACACTGAAGCTTTCTTT.